This is a list of T cell receptor beta chains from one sample in a study of blood T cells in healthy people across ages. TCRdb re-analysed the 5' RACE reads in MiXCR, keeping a single row per CDR3 protein. The data show under 1 million distinct CDR3 sequences, with 44% seen just once and approximately 20% held by the top ten. The sequenced sample consisted of blood. These receptor sequences come from a man aged 55-75 years in good health. Both conserved end residues are part of each CDR3. Fields, in order: D gene, V gene, J gene, clone size, CDR3 protein, CDR3 DNA. The D gene is left open where the match is weak. Rows give clone size only sometimes, using once, few, many, or a class for an expanded clone.

d_gene: -
v_gene: TRBV6-1
j_gene: TRBJ2-5
abundance: few
CDR3aa: CASSETFSQETQYF
CDR3nt: TGTGCCAGCAGTGAGACATTCAGCCAAGAGACCCAGTACTTC

d_gene: TRBD1
v_gene: TRBV4-3
j_gene: TRBJ1-5
abundance: -
CDR3aa: CASSQRPVDRGRYSNQPQHF
CDR3nt: TGCGCCAGCAGCCAAAGGCCAGTAGACAGGGGCCGCTATAGCAATCAGCCCCAGCATTTT

d_gene: -
v_gene: TRBV6-6
j_gene: TRBJ2-1
abundance: -
CDR3aa: CASSYPPGARNNEQFF
CDR3nt: TGTGCCAGCAGTTACCCCCCGGGGGCGAGAAACAATGAGCAGTTCTTC

d_gene: -
v_gene: TRBV6-2/TRBV6-3
j_gene: TRBJ2-7
abundance: -
CDR3aa: CASSHGGPSTYEQYF
CDR3nt: TGTGCCAGCAGCCACGGGGGACCATCGACCTACGAGCAGTACTTC

d_gene: -
v_gene: TRBV5-4
j_gene: TRBJ2-5
abundance: few
CDR3aa: CASSSGTRQETQYF
CDR3nt: TGTGCCAGCAGCTCTGGCACCAGACAAGAGACCCAGTACTTC

d_gene: -
v_gene: TRBV21-1
j_gene: TRBJ2-5
abundance: -
CDR3aa: CASSKPSGGPRSERYF
CDR3nt: TGTGCCAGCAGCAAACCTAGCGGGGGGCCTAGGAGCGAGCGGTACTTC

d_gene: -
v_gene: TRBV20-1
j_gene: TRBJ2-3
abundance: few
CDR3aa: CSASYSGAPADTQYF
CDR3nt: TGCAGTGCTAGCTATTCGGGGGCCCCCGCAGATACGCAGTATTTT

d_gene: TRBD1
v_gene: TRBV15
j_gene: TRBJ1-2
abundance: few
CDR3aa: CATSRGGGRYYGYTF
CDR3nt: TGTGCCACCAGCAGAGGAGGGGGCAGGTACTATGGCTACACCTTC

d_gene: -
v_gene: TRBV6-2/TRBV6-3
j_gene: TRBJ2-5
abundance: -
CDR3aa: CASRITREETQYF
CDR3nt: TGTGCCAGCAGGATTACTAGAGAAGAGACCCAGTACTTC

d_gene: -
v_gene: TRBV14
j_gene: TRBJ2-2
abundance: few
CDR3aa: CASSQARSGELFF
CDR3nt: TGTGCCAGCAGCCAAGCTAGGAGCGGGGAGCTGTTTTTT

d_gene: TRBD2
v_gene: TRBV4-3
j_gene: TRBJ2-3
abundance: many
CDR3aa: CASSASGGGIDTQYF
CDR3nt: TGCGCCAGCAGCGCTAGCGGGGGAGGGATCGATACGCAGTATTTT

d_gene: TRBD1
v_gene: TRBV29-1
j_gene: TRBJ1-2
abundance: few
CDR3aa: CSVAIPLNRGLGYTF
CDR3nt: TGCAGCGTCGCAATCCCACTGAACAGGGGATTGGGCTACACCTTC

d_gene: -
v_gene: TRBV21-1
j_gene: TRBJ1-4
abundance: few
CDR3aa: CASRRDRRFEKLFF
CDR3nt: TGTGCCAGCAGGAGGGACAGGAGATTTGAAAAACTGTTTTTT

d_gene: TRBD2
v_gene: TRBV7-2
j_gene: TRBJ2-3
abundance: -
CDR3aa: CASSSTSPRLDTQYF
CDR3nt: TGTGCCAGCAGCTCGACTAGCCCTCGACTAGATACGCAGTATTTT

d_gene: TRBD2
v_gene: TRBV30
j_gene: TRBJ2-3
abundance: -
CDR3aa: CAWTLGLAGIGTDTQYF
CDR3nt: TGTGCCTGGACCTTGGGGCTAGCGGGGATTGGGACAGATACGCAGTATTTT

d_gene: -
v_gene: TRBV4-1
j_gene: TRBJ2-3
abundance: -
CDR3aa: CASSQGTILSTDTQYF
CDR3nt: TGCGCCAGCAGCCAAGGGACCATTCTAAGCACAGATACGCAGTATTTT

d_gene: TRBD1
v_gene: TRBV6-6
j_gene: TRBJ2-5
abundance: few
CDR3aa: CASSWAEGQGVETQYF
CDR3nt: TGTGCCAGCAGTTGGGCCGAAGGACAGGGGGTGGAGACCCAGTACTTC

d_gene: TRBD2
v_gene: TRBV7-8
j_gene: TRBJ2-3
abundance: few
CDR3aa: CASSANSGGAGDTQYF
CDR3nt: TGTGCCAGCAGTGCGAACAGCGGGGGGGCTGGAGATACGCAGTATTTT

d_gene: -
v_gene: TRBV6-2/TRBV6-3
j_gene: TRBJ2-1
abundance: -
CDR3aa: CASSRGDNEQFF
CDR3nt: TGTGCCAGCAGCCGGGGAGACAATGAGCAGTTCTTC

d_gene: -
v_gene: TRBV29-1
j_gene: TRBJ1-2
abundance: -
CDR3aa: CSGEGTGFGGYTF
CDR3nt: TGCAGCGGTGAAGGGACGGGGTTTGGCGGCTACACCTTC

d_gene: -
v_gene: TRBV7-9
j_gene: TRBJ2-5
abundance: once
CDR3aa: CASSEVGPETQYF
CDR3nt: TGTGCCAGCAGCGAAGTGGGACCAGAGACCCAGTACTTC

d_gene: TRBD2
v_gene: TRBV5-6
j_gene: TRBJ2-1
abundance: few
CDR3aa: CASSLGLAGSFGEQFF
CDR3nt: TGTGCCAGCAGCTTGGGACTAGCGGGGTCCTTTGGTGAGCAGTTCTTC

d_gene: -
v_gene: TRBV28
j_gene: TRBJ2-7
abundance: -
CDR3aa: CASKADSSYEQYF
CDR3nt: TGTGCCAGCAAGGCGGACAGCTCCTACGAGCAGTACTTC

d_gene: TRBD1
v_gene: TRBV5-1
j_gene: TRBJ2-7
abundance: -
CDR3aa: CASSLPQQEDRGLFDEQYF
CDR3nt: TGCGCCAGCAGCCTCCCCCAACAAGAAGACAGGGGATTATTCGACGAGCAGTACTTC